Listed below are T cell receptor beta chains from one sample, sequenced in a study of T cells after yellow fever vaccination. TCRdb ran MiXCR on the 5' RACE reads and lists one entry per CDR3 protein. The table has tens of thousands of distinct CDR3 sequences, approximately 7% seen once. Sequenced material: CD8+ T cells sorted from PBMCs, taken 45 days after the first yellow fever vaccination. These receptors all come from a man younger than 35 who received the YFV17D yellow fever vaccine. CDR3s include the opening cysteine and the closing phenylalanine or tryptophan. The order of the fields is J gene, V gene, D gene, clone size, CDR3 protein, CDR3 DNA. D genes are given only for firm matches. The size entry is marked missing in some rows and otherwise reads once, few, many or a size class.

TRBJ2-2	TRBV9	TRBD2	many	CASSGGLAPGELFF	TGTGCCAGCAGCGGAGGACTAGCCCCCGGGGAGCTGTTTTTT
TRBJ2-5	TRBV11-2	-	many	CASSLVGGPQETQYF	TGTGCCAGCAGCTTAGTGGGCGGACCCCAAGAGACCCAGTACTTC
TRBJ1-2	TRBV9	-	-	CASSGWSGWAPYGYTF	TGTGCCAGCAGTGGTTGGAGCGGCTGGGCCCCCTATGGCTACACCTTC
TRBJ1-1	TRBV9	-	few	CASSVAGDTEAFF	TGTGCCAGCAGCGTGGCCGGGGACACTGAAGCTTTCTTT
TRBJ2-2	TRBV7-8	-	-	CASSFNTRFELFF	TGTGCCAGCAGCTTTAATACGAGGTTCGAGCTGTTTTTT
TRBJ2-1	TRBV9	-	many	CASSAYNVNEQFF	TGTGCCAGCAGCGCCTATAACGTCAATGAGCAGTTCTTC
TRBJ1-4	TRBV2	TRBD1	-	CASRNGQGETNEKLFF	TGTGCCAGCAGGAACGGACAGGGGGAAACTAATGAAAAACTGTTTTTT
TRBJ2-1	TRBV4-1	TRBD2	many	CASSQDPSGGLNYNEQFF	TGCGCCAGCAGCCAAGACCCTAGCGGGGGGTTAAACTACAATGAGCAGTTCTTC
TRBJ1-5	TRBV19	-	few	CASSIVGQPQHF	TGTGCCAGTAGTATTGTTGGCCAGCCCCAGCATTTT
TRBJ1-1	TRBV4-3	-	many	CASSRMTDTEAFF	TGCGCCAGCAGCCGAATGACAGACACTGAAGCTTTCTTT
TRBJ2-3	TRBV20-1	-	many	CSARDKGGGDTQYF	TGCAGTGCTAGAGATAAGGGGGGGGGAGATACGCAGTATTTT
TRBJ1-1	TRBV6-4	-	medium-sized	CASKAQEEGAAEAFF	TGTGCCAGCAAAGCACAGGAGGAAGGGGCCGCTGAAGCTTTCTTT
TRBJ2-3	TRBV4-1	-	many	CASSQEARLLQTDTQYF	TGCGCCAGCAGCCAAGAGGCCCGACTGCTCCAGACAGATACGCAGTATTTT
TRBJ1-2	TRBV5-1	-	many	CASSLETAYGYTF	TGCGCCAGCAGCTTGGAGACCGCCTATGGCTACACCTTC
TRBJ1-1	TRBV5-4	-	-	CASSLVETTEAFF	TGTGCCAGCAGCTTGGTAGAGACCACTGAAGCTTTCTTT
TRBJ2-5	TRBV20-1	TRBD1	many	CSAAPGTGYQETQYF	TGCAGTGCTGCCCCCGGGACAGGGTACCAAGAGACCCAGTACTTC
TRBJ2-3	TRBV15	-	many	CATSSPLVADTQYF	TGTGCCACCAGCAGCCCTCTAGTGGCAGATACGCAGTATTTT
TRBJ2-1	TRBV7-9	-	many	CASSKTMQASYNEQFF	TGTGCCAGCAGCAAGACCATGCAGGCCTCCTACAATGAGCAGTTCTTC
TRBJ2-4	TRBV28	-	many	CASSFGGSIENIQYF	TGTGCCAGCAGTTTCGGGGGATCGATAGAAAACATTCAGTACTTC
TRBJ1-1	TRBV12-5	-	-	CASGLVDTEAFF	TGTGCTAGTGGTTTGGTAGACACTGAAGCTTTCTTT
TRBJ2-3	TRBV4-1	-	few	CASSLQSGLYTDTQYF	TGCGCCAGCAGCCTACAAAGCGGGCTCTACACAGATACGCAGTATTTT
TRBJ1-1	TRBV7-9	TRBD1	many	CASTNTGVNTEAFF	TGTGCCAGCACAAATACAGGGGTAAACACTGAAGCTTTCTTT
TRBJ2-7	TRBV19	-	many	CASSFPTASYEQYF	TGTGCCAGTAGTTTTCCGACAGCCTCCTACGAGCAGTACTTC
TRBJ2-1	TRBV9	-	-	CASSVARGTYNEQFF	TGTGCCAGCAGCGTTGCGAGGGGAACCTACAATGAGCAGTTCTTC
TRBJ1-6	TRBV13	-	many	CASSPKINSPLHF	TGTGCCAGCAGCCCGAAGATTAATTCACCCCTCCACTTT
TRBJ2-3	TRBV6-5	-	-	CASSYSNRPDTQYF	TGTGCCAGCAGTTACTCGAACCGTCCAGATACGCAGTATTTT
TRBJ1-1	TRBV10-3	TRBD1	many	CAISQGDTEAFF	TGTGCCATCAGTCAGGGGGACACTGAAGCTTTCTTT
TRBJ2-7	TRBV27	TRBD2	-	CASSPGLAVYEQYF	TGTGCCAGCAGCCCGGGACTAGCGGTATACGAGCAGTACTTC
TRBJ2-1	TRBV11-2	-	many	CASGRSLNEQFF	TGTGCCAGCGGACGGAGTTTGAATGAGCAGTTCTTC
TRBJ2-1	TRBV4-3	-	many	CASSPGGWYNEQFF	TGCGCCAGCAGCCCTGGGGGGTGGTACAATGAGCAGTTCTTC
TRBJ1-5	TRBV7-2	-	-	CASSFGGGRSNQPQHF	TGTGCCAGCAGCTTCGGAGGGGGGCGTAGCAATCAGCCCCAGCATTTT
TRBJ1-1	TRBV29-1	-	many	CSVEDSGFRGTEAFF	TGCAGCGTTGAAGATTCAGGTTTCCGCGGCACTGAAGCTTTCTTT
TRBJ2-6	TRBV4-3	-	many	CASSQDGGYSGANVLTF	TGCGCCAGCAGCCAAGATGGGGGATACTCTGGGGCCAACGTCCTGACTTTC
TRBJ2-1	TRBV6-2/TRBV6-3	-	few	CASSYSTPGQFF	TGTGCCAGCAGTTACTCGACCCCAGGGCAGTTCTTC
TRBJ1-5	TRBV5-1	-	-	CASSLGTGDQPQHF	TGCGCCAGCAGCTTGGGAACGGGGGATCAGCCCCAGCATTTT
TRBJ2-7	TRBV9	TRBD1	many	CASSVEQGAREQYF	TGTGCCAGCAGCGTAGAACAGGGGGCTCGGGAGCAGTACTTC
TRBJ2-2	TRBV7-3	-	few	CASSVGRTGELFF	TGTGCCAGCAGCGTAGGACGGACCGGGGAGCTGTTTTTT
TRBJ1-2	TRBV20-1	-	many	CSAVDASYGYTF	TGCAGTGCTGTAGACGCCTCCTATGGCTACACCTTC
TRBJ1-5	TRBV27	-	many	CASAPGSNQPQHF	TGTGCCAGCGCCCCAGGCTCGAATCAGCCCCAGCATTTT
TRBJ2-7	TRBV6-5	-	many	CASSYSRDNEQYF	TGTGCCAGCAGTTACTCCCGGGACAACGAGCAGTACTTC
TRBJ2-1	TRBV27	TRBD2	many	CASSLSSGGVPYNEQFF	TGTGCCAGCAGTTTATCTAGCGGGGGCGTCCCCTACAATGAGCAGTTCTTC
TRBJ2-3	TRBV3-1	-	few	CASTGRDTQYF	TGTGCCAGCACGGGGCGAGATACGCAGTATTTT
TRBJ1-4	TRBV10-3	-	many	CAISATAGTTNEKLFF	TGTGCCATCAGTGCTACCGCCGGGACAACTAATGAAAAACTGTTTTTT
TRBJ2-3	TRBV11-1	-	many	CASSLIGGNTDTQYF	TGTGCCAGCAGCTTAATTGGGGGAAACACAGATACGCAGTATTTT
TRBJ2-5	TRBV12-3/TRBV12-4	-	many	CASSSPADSLETQYF	TGTGCCAGCAGTTCCCCTGCCGACAGTTTAGAGACCCAGTACTTC
TRBJ2-7	TRBV25-1	-	many	CASSEGNSYEQYF	TGTGCCAGCAGTGAGGGCAATTCCTACGAGCAGTACTTC
TRBJ2-5	TRBV5-1	TRBD2	few	CASSPAEGSGWQETQYF	TGCGCCAGCAGCCCGGCGGAAGGTAGCGGGTGGCAAGAGACCCAGTACTTC
TRBJ1-4	TRBV7-7	-	many	CASSPGGHNEKLFF	TGTGCCAGCAGCCCTGGGGGCCATAATGAAAAACTGTTTTTT
TRBJ2-1	TRBV7-2	TRBD2	few	CASSTNSFGLAGGDNEQFF	TGTGCCAGCAGTACAAACAGTTTCGGACTAGCGGGGGGGGACAATGAGCAGTTCTTC